The entry below describes one T cell receptor beta chain. Its antigen is not known. The data are from a study of CXCR3-negative and CXCR3-positive naive CD8 T cells. Findings and limits, study-wide: Naive cells that were CXCR3-negative or CXCR3-positive used TRBV-TRBJ genes alike, while memory cells diverged. High diversity, comparable across both naive subsets, contrasted with much lower diversity in memory CD8+ cells. Comparison of naive cells showed more hydrophobic TRB CDR3s in CXCR3-positive than in CXCR3-negative naive cells. In cryopreserved cells, CXCR3 expression partially decreased, and fresh PBMCs were used in most assays.

Germline V CDR1 and CDR2: SQVTM, ANQGSEA. The CDR3 is 18 residues long. CD45RO-CCR7+CD27+CD95- marked naive CD8+ T cells. The authors prepared UMI-labeled TRB cDNA libraries by 5' RACE. TCRdb reprocessed the 5' RACE reads; each CDR3 protein has one entry and no DNA is given. Its listing shows some 150,000 distinct CDR3 sequences. The receptor was isolated from a human donor in good health. Some clones in this sample may be carry-over from other donors' samples. The sample comprised naive CXCR3+ CD8+ T cells from blood. Indicated subset: CD45RO-CCR7+CD27+CD95- naive CD8+ T cells expressing CXCR3 (TNR3+). The gene calls are TRBV29-1 and TRBJ1-1; lacking DNA, the TRBD1 call made by TCRdb goes unchecked. The CDR3 protein is CSAQGAAGGPFRVGEAFF.